These 8 T cell receptor beta chains share one sample of origin, sequenced in a study of tumor and adjacent non-tumor tissue in lung cancer. This sample's RNA came from whole unsorted tissue. Three rounds of nested PCR, following a modified ARM-PCR protocol, produced the TCRbeta library. TCRdb analysed the multiplex PCR reads with MiXCR anew, one entry per CDR3 protein. This repertoire shows tens of thousands of distinct CDR3 sequences, approximately 72% found once; its top ten account for roughly 9%. Sequencing used lung tumor tissue. The receptors come from a woman in her thirties or forties with non-small cell lung cancer.

On this clonotype: At one end the junction does not follow the germline gene, possibly because of a read error. V and J are TRBV28 and TRBJ2-7, with a possible D match to TRBD1 (6 bases). CDR1 MDHEN and CDR2 SYDVKM come from the germline V gene. The CDR3 runs 17 residues. The CDR3 DNA follows: TGTACCAGCAGGGGCCTTCGATACTCCGTATCTACCTACGAGCAGTATTTC. The encoded protein is CTSRGLRYSVSTYEQYF.

By proportion, this clonotype is medium-sized. The CDR3 reads CASSLDAGWATDTQYF. The CDR3 coding sequence is TGTGCCAGCAGCTTAGACGCCGGGTGGGCCACAGATACGCAGTATTTT. The chain carries TRBV11-2 and TRBJ2-3; no definite D call. V lost 0 bases, J lost 2 bases, and 12 bases lay in between. The germline gives CDR1 SGHAT, CDR2 FQNNGV. The CDR3 totals 16 residues.

The chain uses TRBV27 and TRBJ1-1, with 7 nucleotides matching TRBD1. Trimming removed 4 bases from V and 2 bases from J; junction bases left unmatched: 7. This CDR3 spans 15 amino acids. In germline, CDR1 is MNHEY, CDR2 SMNVEV (reference sequence). The CDR3 protein is CASSSTGTCNTEAFF. For the CDR3, the DNA is TGTGCCAGCAGTTCGACAGGGACATGTAACACTGAAGCTTTCTTT.

This clonotype was found once. Given a much more abundant clone one base away, this may be a read error. The chain is built from TRBV28 and TRBJ2-3; the D call may be TRBD1 or TRBD2 (6 bases each). Germline V CDR1 and CDR2: MDHEN, SYDVKM. The CDR3 spans 14 residues. CDR3 loop: CASGRDTSKDTQYF. In DNA, the CDR3 is TGTGCCAGCGGCCGGGACACTAGCAAAGATACGCAGTATTTT. Using reference TRBV28 and TRBJ2-3 for the parts outside the CDR3, the full variable domain is DVKVTQSSRYLVKRTGEKVFLECVQDMDHENMFWYRQDPGLGLRLIYFSYDVKMKEKGDIPEGYSVSREKKERFSLILESASTNQTSMYLCASGRDTSKDTQYFGPGTRLTVL.

Worth noting for this clonotype: One junction end disagrees with the germline gene, perhaps due to a read error. The chain links TRBV6-5 to TRBJ2-1; D not certain. This CDR3 is 15 amino acids long. From germline, CDR1 is MNHEY and CDR2 SVGAGI. CDR3 sequence reads: CAISLELFGHFEQFF. CDR3 in DNA: TGTGCCATCAGTTTAGAGTTATTCGGGCACTTTGAGCAGTTCTTC.

The V call is TRBV12-3 or TRBV12-4, the J call TRBJ2-2; TRBD2 matches at 11 bases. This CDR3 comprises 15 residues. CDR3 protein: CVNTNSGRATGELFF. The CDR3 coding sequence is TGTGTCAACACCAATAGCGGGAGGGCGACCGGGGAGCTGTTTTTT.

The chain carries TRBV5-1 and TRBJ2-1, with unresolved D. The CDR3 loop spans 13 amino acids. Trimming cost V 9 bases and J 10 bases, with 20 bases left between them. CDR1 is SGHRS, CDR2 YFSETQ, per germline. The CDR3 coding sequence is TGCGCCACCTCCTTGGGCTCCTACCAAGAGCAGTTCTTC. Amino acid sequence: CATSLGSYQEQFF.

This clonotype was observed many times. J is TRBJ1-2 and V is TRBV4-1; tentatively, D is TRBD1 (6 bases). Trimming cost V 6 bases and J 4 bases, with 15 bases left between them. The CDR3 sequence is 14 residues long. Germline CDR1 MGHRA, CDR2 YSYEKL. Here the CDR3 reads CASSFRGASYGYTF. The CDR3 DNA reads TGCGCCAGCAGTTTTAGGGGGGCCTCCTATGGCTACACCTTC.